This is a list of T cell receptor beta chains from one sample in a study of blood T cell repertoires in COVID-19. Method: immunoSEQ multiplex PCR; TCRdb's copy keeps in-frame clones and lacks some. The table shows about 82,000 clones, with over 70% occurring only once. Specimen: peripheral blood. These receptors came from a woman aged 60-75 years with acute or convalescent COVID-19. The CDR3 runs from the conserved cysteine through the conserved F or W. The D gene is left open where the match is weak. Clone size appears in some rows only: once, few, many, or a class for an expanded clone.

j_call,v_call,clone_size,d_call,cdr3_aa,cdr3_nt
TRBJ1-5,TRBV6-6,-,TRBD1,CASRTDRGRDQPQHF,TGTGCCAGCAGGACGGACAGGGGGCGCGATCAGCCCCAGCATTTT
TRBJ1-5,TRBV4-1,once,-,CASSHERSTGRGGAQHF,TGCGCCAGCAGCCACGAACGATCCACAGGACGGGGGGGAGCCCAGCATTTT
TRBJ2-1,TRBV5-1,once,TRBD1,CASPNRGLYNEQFF,TGCGCCAGCCCGAACAGGGGGCTCTACAATGAGCAGTTCTTC
TRBJ1-2,TRBV10-1,-,TRBD1,CASKRTGPFIYGYTF,TGCGCCAGCAAGCGGACAGGGCCTTTTATCTATGGCTACACCTTC
TRBJ2-7,TRBV7-8,-,TRBD2,CASSLALASSYEQYF,TGTGCCAGCAGCTTAGCACTAGCGAGCTCCTACGAGCAGTACTTC
TRBJ1-1,TRBV19,-,-,CASTGYLPEAFF,TGTGCCAGTACAGGGTATTTGCCTGAAGCTTTCTTT
TRBJ2-5,TRBV30,-,TRBD1,CAWSPGQMKTQYF,TGTGCCTGGAGTCCGGGACAGATGAAGACCCAGTACTTC
TRBJ2-3,TRBV4-2,-,TRBD2,CASSRGDSGRSDTQYF,TGTGCCAGCAGCCGGGGGGACTCCGGGAGGTCAGATACGCAGTATTTT
TRBJ1-1,TRBV21-1,-,-,CASSRGTRAMNTEAFF,TGTGCCAGCAGCAGAGGGACAAGGGCGATGAACACTGAAGCTTTCTTT
TRBJ2-2,TRBV18,-,TRBD1,CASSPSIQGTTGELFF,TGTGCCAGCTCACCATCTATACAGGGGACGACCGGGGAGCTGTTTTTT
TRBJ1-6,TRBV9,-,-,CASSVGPSGVSPLHF,TGTGCCAGCAGCGTAGGCCCATCGGGGGTTTCACCCCTCCACTTT
TRBJ2-7,TRBV6-5,once,TRBD2,CASSAGGSYEQYF,TGTGCCAGCTCAGCGGGAGGGTCCTACGAGCAGTACTTC
TRBJ1-2,TRBV10-3,-,-,CAISEGGTYGYTF,TGTGCCATCAGTGAGGGGGGGACTTATGGCTACACCTTC
TRBJ1-5,TRBV5-1,-,TRBD1,CASSQLGQQNQPQHF,TGCGCCAGCAGCCAATTGGGACAGCAAAATCAGCCCCAGCATTTT
TRBJ2-7,TRBV5-1,-,TRBD1,CASSEQGATSYEQYF,TGCGCCAGCAGCGAACAGGGGGCGACCTCCTACGAGCAGTACTTC
TRBJ2-1,TRBV5-1,few,TRBD2,CASSSGLAGENEQFF,TGCGCCAGCAGCTCGGGACTAGCGGGGGAGAATGAGCAGTTCTTC
TRBJ2-3,TRBV7-9,-,-,CASSPWGRAGTDTQYF,TGTGCCAGCAGCCCGTGGGGCAGGGCGGGCACAGATACGCAGTATTTT
TRBJ1-1,TRBV7-8,-,TRBD1,CASSLSDRDTEAFF,TGTGCCAGCAGCCTCTCGGACAGGGACACTGAAGCTTTCTTT
TRBJ2-2,TRBV7-7,-,-,CASSLGARDSGELFF,TGTGCTAGCAGCTTAGGCGCGAGAGATTCCGGGGAGCTGTTTTTT
TRBJ2-2,TRBV6-5,-,TRBD2,CASSILAATGELFF,TGTGCCAGCAGTATACTAGCGGCCACCGGGGAGCTGTTTTTT
TRBJ2-1,TRBV12-3/TRBV12-4,once,-,CASSAPQGWQFF,TGTGCCAGCAGTGCCCCCCAGGGTTGGCAGTTCTTC
TRBJ2-2,TRBV7-8,-,-,CASSLEGMGTGELFF,TGTGCCAGCAGCTTAGAGGGGATGGGGACCGGGGAGCTGTTTTTT
TRBJ2-7,TRBV28,-,TRBD2,CASSLTSGRAYEQYF,TGTGCCAGCAGCCTGACTAGCGGGAGGGCTTACGAGCAGTACTTC
TRBJ1-2,TRBV11-2,-,-,CASTSGGNGGYTF,TGTGCCAGCACCTCGGGGGGCAACGGAGGCTACACCTTC
TRBJ1-6,TRBV5-6,-,TRBD1,CASRPRGLPDSPLHF,TGTGCCAGCAGGCCCAGGGGGCTTCCAGATTCACCCCTCCACTTT
TRBJ1-2,TRBV6-2/TRBV6-3,-,-,CASSLNSRYGYTF,TGTGCCAGCAGTTTAAACAGTCGCTATGGCTACACCTTC
TRBJ1-2,TRBV9,-,-,CASSVAPGKDYGYTF,TGTGCCAGCAGCGTAGCTCCAGGGAAGGACTATGGCTACACCTTC
TRBJ1-1,TRBV11-2,medium-sized,-,CASSLGQLEAFF,TGTGCCAGCAGCTTAGGACAGCTCGAAGCTTTCTTT
TRBJ1-3,TRBV7-9,-,-,CASSLGGTGNTIYF,TGTGCCAGCAGCTTGGGGGGAACCGGAAACACCATATATTTT
TRBJ2-1,TRBV11-2,-,-,CASSLGEGRQFF,TGTGCCAGCAGCTTAGGGGAAGGGAGGCAGTTCTTC
TRBJ1-5,TRBV20-1,-,-,CSASSQVESQPQHF,TGCAGTGCTAGTTCACAGGTTGAAAGTCAGCCCCAGCATTTT
TRBJ1-2,TRBV5-6,-,TRBD1,CASSQGQVEGYTF,TGTGCCAGCAGCCAAGGACAGGTGGAGGGCTACACCTTC
TRBJ1-1,TRBV12-3/TRBV12-4,-,-,CASSLKGGTEAFF,TGTGCCAGCAGTTTGAAGGGCGGGACTGAAGCTTTCTTT
TRBJ2-5,TRBV19,-,TRBD1,CASSMGQGIETQYF,TGTGCCAGTAGTATGGGACAGGGTATAGAGACCCAGTACTTC
TRBJ1-6,TRBV5-1,-,-,CASSLNRRDSPLHF,TGCGCCAGCAGCTTAAACAGGCGAGATTCACCCCTCCACTTT
TRBJ1-2,TRBV6-5,-,-,CASSYFQGEGYTF,TGTGCCAGCAGTTATTTTCAGGGTGAAGGCTACACCTTC
TRBJ1-2,TRBV6-2/TRBV6-3,once,-,CASSPQILWLQTGYTF,TGTGCCAGCAGCCCCCAAATCCTGTGGCTTCAGACGGGGTACACCTTC
TRBJ2-5,TRBV11-3,-,-,CASNHWEGEETQYF,TGTGCCAGCAACCATTGGGAGGGGGAAGAGACCCAGTACTTC
TRBJ2-5,TRBV24-1,-,-,CATPLLLYKPAPQETQYF,TGTGCCACTCCACTGCTCCTGTATAAGCCCGCCCCCCAAGAGACCCAGTACTTC
TRBJ1-2,TRBV12-3/TRBV12-4,-,TRBD1,CASSLQQGSGYTF,TGTGCCAGCAGTTTACAACAGGGGAGCGGCTACACCTTC
TRBJ1-3,TRBV27,-,TRBD1,CASSLSVPGTGGHTIYF,TGTGCCAGCAGTTTATCAGTACCAGGGACAGGGGGACACACCATATATTTT
TRBJ1-2,TRBV7-2,-,-,CASSLAGAGTRGYTF,TGTGCCAGCAGCTTAGCGGGGGCAGGGACCAGAGGCTACACCTTC
TRBJ1-1,TRBV6-6,once,TRBD1,CASSYNQGATEAFF,TGTGCCAGCAGTTATAATCAGGGGGCCACTGAAGCTTTCTTT